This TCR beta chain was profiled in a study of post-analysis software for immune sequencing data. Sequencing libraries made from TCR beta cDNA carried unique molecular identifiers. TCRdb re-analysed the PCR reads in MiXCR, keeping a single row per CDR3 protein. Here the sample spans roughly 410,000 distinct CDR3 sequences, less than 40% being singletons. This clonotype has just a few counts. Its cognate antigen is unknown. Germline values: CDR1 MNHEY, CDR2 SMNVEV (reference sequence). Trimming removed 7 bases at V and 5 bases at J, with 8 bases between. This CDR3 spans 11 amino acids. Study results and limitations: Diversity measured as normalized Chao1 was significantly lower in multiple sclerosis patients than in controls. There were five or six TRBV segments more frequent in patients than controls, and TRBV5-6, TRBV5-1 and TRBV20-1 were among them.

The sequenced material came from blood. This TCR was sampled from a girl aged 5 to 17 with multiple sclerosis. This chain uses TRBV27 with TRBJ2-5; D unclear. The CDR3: CASIWGETQYF. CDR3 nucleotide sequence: TGTGCCAGCATCTGGGGTGAGACCCAGTACTTC.